A single sample gave rise to the 25 T cell receptor beta chains below, sequenced in a study of T cell responses to AZD1222 COVID-19 vaccine. Data came from immunoSEQ multiplex PCR; TCRdb stores just in-frame clones and leaves some out. The sample records roughly 70,000 clones, around nine tenths being singletons. Material: peripheral blood, obtained 28 days after the second AZD1222 dose. These receptors all stem from an adult who received the AZD1222 COVID-19 vaccine.

This clone has a handful of counts. The V and J genes are TRBV4-2 and TRBJ2-7, with 7 bases identical to TRBD1. The junction had 3 bases not matched to a gene; V was cut back by 2 bases and J by 2 bases. This CDR3 has 14 residues. Looked up from germline, CDR1 is LGHNA and CDR2 is YNFKEQ. CDR3 nucleotide sequence: TGTGCCAGCAGCCAAAGGGACAGCACCTACGAGCAGTACTTC. Protein product: CASSQRDSTYEQYF.

V gene TRBV10-3 combines with J gene TRBJ1-5, with TRBD1 matching 8 bases. The CDR3 contains 14 residues. Losses at the gene ends were 6 bases for V and 6 bases for J; bases not matched to a gene: 7. Germline V gene lookup returns CDR1 ENHRY and CDR2 SYGVKD. CDR3 sequence: CAIRDRDSGQPQHF. The CDR3 DNA is TGTGCCATCAGGGACAGGGATTCGGGTCAGCCCCAGCATTTT.

The chain combines TRBV12-3 or TRBV12-4 with TRBJ2-7; D unclear. The CDR3 runs 13 residues. V was shortened by 3 bases and J by 6 bases, with 12 bases between the two germline ends. The CDR3 loop is CASSFGVQAEQYF. The CDR3, as DNA: TGTGCCAGCAGTTTTGGAGTTCAGGCCGAGCAGTACTTC.

V usage is TRBV14 and J usage is TRBJ1-2; unclear D gene. CDR3 length equals 12 residues. Germline lookup yields CDR1 SGHDN and CDR2 FVKESK. Trimming stripped 2 bases from V and 5 bases from J, with 6 bases between. CDR3 coding DNA: TGTGCCAGCAGCCAAAACCCATATGGCTACACCTTC. Residues: CASSQNPYGYTF.

The chain couples TRBV4-3 to TRBJ1-2, with TRBD1 matching over 7 bases. Per the germline V gene, CDR1 is LGHNA and CDR2 is YSLEER. The CDR3 is 13 amino acids. The J segment lost 4 bases and the V segment lost 5 bases, leaving 4 bases of the junction unmatched. The CDR3 region has the DNA TGCGCCAGCAGCTCGACAGGGAGCTATGGCTACACCTTC. Protein sequence: CASSSTGSYGYTF.

This clone is medium-sized by share. The rearrangement links TRBV28 to TRBJ1-4, with D possibly being TRBD1 (6 bases). CDR1 and CDR2 (germline): MDHEN, SYDVKM. Trimming removed 6 bases at V and 4 bases at J, with 18 bases between. The CDR3 has 16 residues. DNA of the CDR3: TGTGCCAGCAGCACCCACGGGGGCGGAGGTAATGAAAAACTGTTTTTT. Its protein is CASSTHGGGGNEKLFF.

The genes are TRBV18 and TRBJ1-2; no clear D. Trimming shortened V by 2 bases and J by 3 bases, and 7 bases separated the two germline ends. The CDR3 is 13 amino acids. Germline V CDR1 and CDR2: KGHSH, LQKENI. CDR3 sequence: CASSPSQDYGYTF. The CDR3 nucleotides are TGTGCCAGCTCACCAAGCCAGGACTATGGCTACACCTTC.

In this sample, this clone turned up a few times. The rearrangement links TRBV11-2 to TRBJ2-4, with D unresolved. The V and J ends lost 5 bases and 6 bases respectively, with 17 bases between them. CDR1 is SGHAT and CDR2 is FQNNGV in the germline V gene. This CDR3 region has 15 residues. CDR3 amino acids: CASSPLRTMGNIQYF. The CDR3, as DNA: TGTGCCAGCAGCCCTCTCCGGACGATGGGAAACATTCAGTACTTC.

The chain recombines TRBV19 with TRBJ1-1, with D unclear. Deletions cut 3 bases from V and 1 base from J, with 9 bases between. The germline V gene has CDR1 LNHDA and CDR2 SQIVND (reference sequence). The CDR3 runs 14 residues. The DNA of the CDR3 is TGTGCCAGTAGTATTCTTACGGGGAACACTGAAGCTTTCTTT. It specifies CASSILTGNTEAFF. The full variable domain, rest sourced from reference TRBV19 and TRBJ1-1, is DGGITQSPKYLFRKEGQNVTLSCEQNLNHDAMYWYRQDPGQGLRLIYYSQIVNDFQKGDIAEGYSVSREKKESFPLTVTSAQKNPTAFYLCASSILTGNTEAFFGQGTRLTVV.

The genes are TRBV5-1 and TRBJ1-1, with D possibly TRBD1 on 5 matching bases. Germline V gene data show CDR1 as SGHRS and CDR2 as YFSETQ. The CDR3 has 15 amino acids. V was trimmed by 1 base and J by 4 bases, leaving 14 bases between them. The CDR3 DNA reads TGCGCCAGCAGCTTGATATCGGGACGGGGCACTGAAGCTTTCTTT. Its protein product is CASSLISGRGTEAFF.

This sequence joins TRBV18 and TRBJ2-5; D is ambiguous. CDR1 and CDR2 (germline): KGHSH, LQKENI. The CDR3 spans 16 residues. Between the trimmed V and J ends, which lost 3 bases and 1 base, there was a span of 15 bases. The CDR3 loop reads CASSPPIAEAQETQYF. CDR3 DNA sequence: TGTGCCAGCTCACCGCCTATAGCAGAGGCCCAAGAGACCCAGTACTTC.

CDR3 bases: TGTGCCAGCAGCCTACGTGGACAGGGCTCTGGAAACACCATATATTTT. This encodes CASSLRGQGSGNTIYF. The chain carries TRBV7-9 and TRBJ1-3, with 8 bases identical to TRBD1. With V trimmed by 5 bases and J by 0 bases, 6 bases remained unmatched. The CDR3 has 16 residues. Germline loops: CDR1 SEHNR, CDR2 FQNEAQ (reference sequence).

The chain recombines TRBV6-5 with TRBJ2-1; weak D call: TRBD2 (5 bases). Germline V gene data show CDR1 as MNHEY and CDR2 as SVGAGI. The germline V and J ends were trimmed by 2 bases and 9 bases, with 14 bases remaining between them. The CDR3 has 14 amino acids. Here the CDR3 reads CASSYRRTGGEQFF. The CDR3, as DNA: TGTGCCAGCAGTTACCGGCGGACCGGAGGTGAGCAGTTCTTC.

The rearrangement joins TRBV24-1 to TRBJ2-1, with 13 positions matching TRBD2. Germline V CDR1 and CDR2: KGHDR, SFDVKD. This CDR3 is built from 16 residues. After removal of 7 bases from V and 3 bases from J, the junction contained 5 bases not matched to a gene. DNA for the CDR3: TGTGCCACCAGACCCGGACTAGCGGGAGTCTACAATGAGCAGTTCTTC. It is translated as CATRPGLAGVYNEQFF.

In this sample, this clone turned up once. This chain links TRBV19 with TRBJ1-1, with D tentatively TRBD1 (6 bases). CDR3 length equals 16 residues. V gave up 6 bases and J gave up 1 base, with 18 bases separating them. Per the germline V gene, CDR1 is LNHDA and CDR2 is SQIVND (reference sequence). CDR3 nucleotides: TGTGCCAGTAGACTACGGGACACCCGGGGGAACACTGAAGCTTTCTTT. Protein: CASRLRDTRGNTEAFF. Variable domain in full (rest from reference TRBV19 and TRBJ1-1): DGGITQSPKYLFRKEGQNVTLSCEQNLNHDAMYWYRQDPGQGLRLIYYSQIVNDFQKGDIAEGYSVSREKKESFPLTVTSAQKNPTAFYLCASRLRDTRGNTEAFFGQGTRLTVV.

This clone turned up a few times. The chain combines TRBV5-1 with TRBJ1-2; D may be TRBD1 (5 bases). In germline, CDR1 is SGHRS, CDR2 YFSETQ. V shed 0 bases and J shed 5 bases, with 11 bases lying between them. The CDR3 covers 14 residues. The DNA for the CDR3 is TGCGCCAGCAGCTTGGACAGGACCTCTTATGGCTACACCTTC. Its translation is CASSLDRTSYGYTF.

V is TRBV7-6 and J is TRBJ2-1; D is uncertain. Germline V gene lookup returns CDR1 SGHVS and CDR2 FNYEAQ. CDR3 length: 16 residues. The V end lost 1 base, the J end lost 2 bases, and 12 bases lay between the germline ends. The CDR3 reads CASSLDDYRPYNEQFF. The CDR3, as DNA: TGTGCCAGCAGCTTAGACGATTACCGACCCTACAATGAGCAGTTCTTC. The complete variable domain, with remaining parts taken from reference TRBV7-6 and TRBJ2-1, reads GAGVSQSPRYKVTKRGQDVALRCDPISGHVSLYWYRQALGQGPEFLTYFNYEAQQDKSGLPNDRFSAERPEGSISTLTIQRTEQRDSAMYRCASSLDDYRPYNEQFFGPGTRLTVL.

V and J are TRBV19 and TRBJ1-1, with TRBD1 matching over 8 bases. Germline assignment: CDR1 LNHDA and CDR2 SQIVND (reference sequence). V lost 8 bases to trimming and J lost 5 bases; unmatched junction nucleotides: 7. This CDR3 contains 13 residues. The CDR3 region has the DNA TGTGCCAGTCGACAGGGGATGGGGACTGAAGCTTTCTTT. Translation: CASRQGMGTEAFF.

The chain couples TRBV7-9 to TRBJ1-5, with D tentatively TRBD1 (5 bases). CDR1 SEHNR and CDR2 FQNEAQ come from the germline V gene (reference sequence). Between the trimmed V and J ends, which lost 3 bases and 4 bases, there was a span of 13 bases. The CDR3 runs 15 residues. Here the CDR3 reads CASSLGVTPNQPQHF. The CDR3 nucleotides are TGTGCCAGCAGCTTGGGGGTCACCCCGAATCAGCCCCAGCATTTT.

The chain recombines TRBV11-2 with TRBJ1-5; weak D call: TRBD1 (5 bases). The CDR3 covers 14 residues. Germline-derived CDR1 and CDR2 are SGHAT and FQNNGV. Trimming stripped 4 bases from V and 3 bases from J, with 10 bases between. This CDR3 is CASSYDRDNQPQHF. The CDR3 DNA reads as TGTGCCAGCAGCTATGACAGAGACAATCAGCCCCAGCATTTT.

The chain carries TRBV7-2 and TRBJ2-7; D may be TRBD2 (6 bases). The CDR3 has 15 amino acids. Between the trimmed V and J ends, which lost 0 bases and 2 bases, there was a span of 11 bases. CDR1 is SGHTA, CDR2 FQGNSA, per germline. The CDR3 region has the DNA TGTGCCAGCAGCTTAGCGTCGGGAGTAACCTACGAGCAGTACTTC. Encoded protein: CASSLASGVTYEQYF. The full variable domain, its missing parts supplied by reference TRBV7-2 and TRBJ2-7, is GAGVSQSPSNKVTEKGKDVELRCDPISGHTALYWYRQSLGQGLEFLIYFQGNSAPDKSGLPSDRFSAERTGGSVSTLTIQRTQQEDSAVYLCASSLASGVTYEQYFGPGTRLTVT.

This chain joins TRBV6-4 and TRBJ1-1, with unresolved D. CDR1 is MRHNA, CDR2 SNTAGT, per germline. This CDR3 has 13 residues. Trimming shortened V by 0 bases and J by 4 bases, and 6 bases separated the two germline ends. The CDR3 DNA follows: TGTGCCAGCAGTGACTCCCACTCCACTGAAGCTTTCTTT. Translated, it gives CASSDSHSTEAFF.

The CDR3: CATQIGNSYNEQFF. CDR3 sequence (DNA): TGTGCCACCCAAATCGGAAATTCCTACAATGAGCAGTTCTTC. The rearrangement uses TRBV19 and TRBJ2-1; D gene unclear. The germline V gene encodes CDR1 LNHDA and CDR2 SQIVND (reference sequence). V was trimmed by 10 bases and J by 1 base, leaving 14 bases between them. The CDR3 is 14 residues long.

This sequence joins TRBV5-1 and TRBJ2-2, with 7 bases aligning to TRBD2. After removal of 4 bases from V and 7 bases from J, the junction contained 7 bases not matched to a gene. Per the germline V gene, CDR1 is SGHRS and CDR2 is YFSETQ. The CDR3 is 14 amino acids. CDR3 sequence: CASSPAGDHGELFF. Written as DNA, the CDR3 is TGCGCCAGCAGCCCGGCGGGGGATCACGGGGAGCTGTTTTTT.

V is TRBV9 and J is TRBJ1-2; D possibly corresponds to TRBD1 (5 bases). V was pared by 3 bases and J by 0 bases, with 12 bases between. The CDR3 runs to 15 residues. Germline CDR1 reads SGDLS; CDR2 reads YYNGEE. CDR3 region: CASSAQGLPNYGYTF. Written as DNA, the CDR3 is TGTGCCAGCAGCGCTCAGGGATTACCTAACTATGGCTACACCTTC.